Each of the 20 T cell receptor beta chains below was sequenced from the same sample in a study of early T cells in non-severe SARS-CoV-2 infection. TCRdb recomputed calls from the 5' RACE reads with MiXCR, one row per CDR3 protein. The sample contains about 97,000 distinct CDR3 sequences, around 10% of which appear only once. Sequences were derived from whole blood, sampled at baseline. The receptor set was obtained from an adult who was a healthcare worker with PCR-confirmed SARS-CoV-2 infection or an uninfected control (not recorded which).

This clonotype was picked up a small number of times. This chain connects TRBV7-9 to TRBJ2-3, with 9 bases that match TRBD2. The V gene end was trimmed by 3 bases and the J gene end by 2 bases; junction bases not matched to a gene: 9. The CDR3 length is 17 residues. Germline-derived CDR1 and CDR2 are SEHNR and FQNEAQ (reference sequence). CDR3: CASSFPPSSGDTDTQYF. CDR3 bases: TGTGCCAGCAGCTTCCCACCTTCTAGCGGGGACACAGATACGCAGTATTTT.

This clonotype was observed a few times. The CDR3 DNA is TGCAGCGTTGAAGATCGTGGCCTGAGCACAGATACGCAGTATTTT. Protein product: CSVEDRGLSTDTQYF. The chain couples TRBV29-1 to TRBJ2-3; D is ambiguous. Trimming removed 0 bases from V and 0 bases from J, with 10 bases in between. Germline CDR1 reads SQVTM; CDR2 reads ANQGSEA. The CDR3 length is 15 residues.

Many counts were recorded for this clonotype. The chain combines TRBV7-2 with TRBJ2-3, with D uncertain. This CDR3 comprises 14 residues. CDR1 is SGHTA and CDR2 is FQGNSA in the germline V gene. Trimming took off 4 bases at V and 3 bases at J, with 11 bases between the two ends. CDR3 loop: CASSSPHPTDTQYF. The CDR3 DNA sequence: TGTGCCAGCAGCTCCCCCCACCCGACAGATACGCAGTATTTT.

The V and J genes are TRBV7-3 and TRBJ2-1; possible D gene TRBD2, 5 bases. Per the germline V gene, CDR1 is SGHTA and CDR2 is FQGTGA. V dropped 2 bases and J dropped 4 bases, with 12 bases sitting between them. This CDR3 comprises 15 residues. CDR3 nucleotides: TGTGCCAGCAGCTTAGGAGGCGCCCTATACAATGAGCAGTTCTTC. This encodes CASSLGGALYNEQFF.

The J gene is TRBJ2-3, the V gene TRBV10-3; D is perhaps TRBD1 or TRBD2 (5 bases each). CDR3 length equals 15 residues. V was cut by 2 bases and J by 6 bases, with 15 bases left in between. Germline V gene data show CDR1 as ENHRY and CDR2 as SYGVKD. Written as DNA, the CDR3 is TGTGCCATCAGTGAGAACTACCGGGGCGGGGATACGCAGTATTTT. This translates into CAISENYRGGDTQYF.

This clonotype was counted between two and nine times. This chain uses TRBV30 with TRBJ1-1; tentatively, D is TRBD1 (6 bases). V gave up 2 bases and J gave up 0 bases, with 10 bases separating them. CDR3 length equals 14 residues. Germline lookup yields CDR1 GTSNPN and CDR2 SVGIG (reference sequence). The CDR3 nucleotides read TGTGCCTGGAGTAATGGACAGATGAACACTGAAGCTTTCTTT. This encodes CAWSNGQMNTEAFF. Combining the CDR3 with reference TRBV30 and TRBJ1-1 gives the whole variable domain SQTIHQWPATLVQPVGSPLSLECTVEGTSNPNLYWYRQAAGRGLQLLFYSVGIGQISSEVPQNLSASRPQDRQFILSSKKLLLSDSGFYLCAWSNGQMNTEAFFGQGTRLTVV.

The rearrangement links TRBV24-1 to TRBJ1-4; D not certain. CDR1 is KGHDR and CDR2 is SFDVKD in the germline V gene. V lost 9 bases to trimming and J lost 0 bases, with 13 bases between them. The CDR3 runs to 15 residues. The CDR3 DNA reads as TGTGCCACCCTTGAGGAGCTCGCAACTAATGAAAAACTGTTTTTT. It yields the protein CATLEELATNEKLFF.

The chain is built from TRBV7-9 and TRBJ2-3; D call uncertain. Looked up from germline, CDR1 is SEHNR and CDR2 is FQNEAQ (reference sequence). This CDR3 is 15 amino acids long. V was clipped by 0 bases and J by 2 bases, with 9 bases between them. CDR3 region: CASSLAGIDTDTQYF. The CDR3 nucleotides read TGTGCCAGCAGCTTAGCGGGAATAGACACAGATACGCAGTATTTT.

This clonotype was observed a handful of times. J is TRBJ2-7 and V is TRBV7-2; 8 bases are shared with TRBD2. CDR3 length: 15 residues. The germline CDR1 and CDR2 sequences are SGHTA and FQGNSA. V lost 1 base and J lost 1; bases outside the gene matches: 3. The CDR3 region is CASSLVSGGSYEQYF. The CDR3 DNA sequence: TGTGCCAGCAGCTTAGTAAGCGGGGGATCCTACGAGCAGTACTTC.

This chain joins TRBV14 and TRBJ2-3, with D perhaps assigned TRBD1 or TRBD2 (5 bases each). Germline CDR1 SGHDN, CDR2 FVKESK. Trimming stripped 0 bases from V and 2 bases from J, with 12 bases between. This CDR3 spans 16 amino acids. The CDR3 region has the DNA TGTGCCAGCAGCCAAGATCGGGGCGGTAACACAGATACGCAGTATTTT. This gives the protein CASSQDRGGNTDTQYF. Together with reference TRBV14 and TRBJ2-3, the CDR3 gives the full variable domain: EAGVTQFPSHSVIEKGQTVTLRCDPISGHDNLYWYRRVMGKEIKFLLHFVKESKQDESGMPNNRFLAERTGGTYSTLKVQPAELEDSGVYFCASSQDRGGNTDTQYFGPGTRLTVL.

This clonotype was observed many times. In nucleotides, the CDR3 is TGTGCCAGCAGCCGTAAGAGTAACACTGAAGCTTTCTTT. Translation: CASSRKSNTEAFF. The rearrangement joins TRBV9 to TRBJ1-1; no clear D. Germline V gene sequence: CDR1 SGDLS, CDR2 YYNGEE. The V end was cut by 4 bases, the J end by 2 bases, with 9 bases between. The CDR3 consists of 13 residues.

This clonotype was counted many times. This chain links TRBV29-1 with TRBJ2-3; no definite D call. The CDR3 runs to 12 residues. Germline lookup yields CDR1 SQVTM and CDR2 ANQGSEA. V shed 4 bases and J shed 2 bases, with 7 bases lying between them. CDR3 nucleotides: TGCAGCGTTGCAGATTACACAGATACGCAGTATTTT. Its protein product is CSVADYTDTQYF.

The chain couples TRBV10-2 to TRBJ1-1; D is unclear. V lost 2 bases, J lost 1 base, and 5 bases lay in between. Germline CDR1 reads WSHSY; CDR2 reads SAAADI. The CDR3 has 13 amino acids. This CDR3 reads CASSEARNTEAFF. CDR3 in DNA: TGCGCCAGCAGTGAGGCGAGGAACACTGAAGCTTTCTTT.

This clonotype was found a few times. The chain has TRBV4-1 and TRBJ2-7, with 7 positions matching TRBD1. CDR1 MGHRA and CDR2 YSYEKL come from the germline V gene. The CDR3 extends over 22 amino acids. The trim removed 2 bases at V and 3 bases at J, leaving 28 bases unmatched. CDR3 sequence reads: CASSQPGMTGRPPAHHLYEQYF. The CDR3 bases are TGCGCCAGCAGCCAACCCGGGATGACAGGGCGTCCGCCTGCGCATCACCTCTACGAGCAGTACTTC.

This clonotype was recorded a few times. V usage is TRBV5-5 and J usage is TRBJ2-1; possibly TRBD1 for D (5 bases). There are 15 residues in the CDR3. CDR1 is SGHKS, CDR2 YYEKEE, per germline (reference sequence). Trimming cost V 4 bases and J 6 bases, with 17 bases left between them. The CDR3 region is CASSDASGFGNEQFF. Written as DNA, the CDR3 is TGTGCCAGCAGCGATGCGTCAGGGTTCGGCAATGAGCAGTTCTTC.

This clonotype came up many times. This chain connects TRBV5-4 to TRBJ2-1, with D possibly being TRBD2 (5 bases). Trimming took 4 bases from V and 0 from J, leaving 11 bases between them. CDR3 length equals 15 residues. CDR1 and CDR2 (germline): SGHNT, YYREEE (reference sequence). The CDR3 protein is CASSIERDSYNEQFF. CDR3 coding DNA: TGTGCCAGCAGCATCGAGAGGGACTCCTACAATGAGCAGTTCTTC.

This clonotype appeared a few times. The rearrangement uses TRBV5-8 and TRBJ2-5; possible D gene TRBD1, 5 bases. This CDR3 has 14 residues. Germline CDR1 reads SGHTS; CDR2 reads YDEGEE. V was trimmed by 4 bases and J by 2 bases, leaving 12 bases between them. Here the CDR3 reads CASSRTLIQETQYF. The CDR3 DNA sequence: TGTGCCAGCAGCAGGACACTTATTCAAGAGACCCAGTACTTC. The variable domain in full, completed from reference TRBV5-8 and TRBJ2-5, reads EAGVTQSPTHLIKTRGQQATLRCSPISGHTSVYWYQQALGLGLQFLLWYDEGEERNRGNFPPRFSGRQFPNYSSELNVNALELEDSALYLCASSRTLIQETQYFGPGTRLLVL.

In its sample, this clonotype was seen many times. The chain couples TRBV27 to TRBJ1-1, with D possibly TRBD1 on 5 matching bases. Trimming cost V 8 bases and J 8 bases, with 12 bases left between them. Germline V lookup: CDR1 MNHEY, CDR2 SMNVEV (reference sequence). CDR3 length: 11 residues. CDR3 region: CASATGLEAFF. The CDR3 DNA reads TGTGCCAGCGCCACAGGCTTAGAAGCTTTCTTT.

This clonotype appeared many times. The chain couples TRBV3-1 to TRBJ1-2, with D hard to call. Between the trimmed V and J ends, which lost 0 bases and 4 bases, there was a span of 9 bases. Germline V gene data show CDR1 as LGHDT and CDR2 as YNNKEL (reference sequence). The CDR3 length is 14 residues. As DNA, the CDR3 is TGTGCCAGCAGCCAAGAGGGGAACTTCTATGGCTACACCTTC. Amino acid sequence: CASSQEGNFYGYTF.

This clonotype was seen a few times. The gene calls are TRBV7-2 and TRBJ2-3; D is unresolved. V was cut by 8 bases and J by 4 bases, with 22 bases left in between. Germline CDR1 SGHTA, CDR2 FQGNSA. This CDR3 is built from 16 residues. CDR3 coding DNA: TGTGCCAGCCAACTTCCCGGGCCAACCCTCCCAGATACGCAGTATTTT. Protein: CASQLPGPTLPDTQYF. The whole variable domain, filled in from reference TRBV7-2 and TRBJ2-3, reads GAGVSQSPSNKVTEKGKDVELRCDPISGHTALYWYRQSLGQGLEFLIYFQGNSAPDKSGLPSDRFSAERTGGSVSTLTIQRTQQEDSAVYLCASQLPGPTLPDTQYFGPGTRLTVL.